This TCR beta chain was sequenced for a study of shared clonotypes between healthy human individuals. Whole-study findings and limits: The study found lower generation probabilities in non-shared clonotypes than in those shared by all four donors. Clonotype sharing among the donors was expected to vary with sequencing depth. Naive subsets typically showed greater estimated richness than memory subsets. Rarefaction revealed incomplete sorted-subset sequencing despite large depth.

TCRdb's table, derived via immunoSEQ multiplex PCR, lists solely in-frame clones and lacks some. This table holds about 1.1 million clones, about 80% found once. This CDR3 is built from 16 residues. Trimming removed 1 base at V and 5 bases at J, with 15 bases between. Germline loops: CDR1 LNHDA, CDR2 SQIVND (reference sequence). Concerning this clone: Its antigen is still unknown.

This chain uses TRBV19 with TRBJ2-1, with D perhaps matching TRBD1 or TRBD2 (6 bases each). The material sequenced was memory CD4+ T cells from PBMCs. Subset described: CD45RA-negative fraction. The source of this sequence is a man younger than 35 in good health. Some clones in this sample may be carry-over from other donors' samples. CDR3 coding DNA: TGTGCCAGTAGTATAGGCGGACAGACTAGTCACAATGAGCAGTTCTTC. Translation: CASSIGGQTSHNEQFF.